Following are 10 T cell receptor beta chains from one sample sequenced in a study of blood T cell repertoires in COVID-19. Sequencing was performed with immunoSEQ multiplex PCR; in TCRdb, only in-frame clones are kept and a portion is missing. The profile covers 200,000 to 250,000 clones, with about four fifths appearing a single time and 4.8% taken by the ten largest. Sequencing was performed on PBMCs or T cells enriched from blood (not recorded which). Receptors were obtained from a woman between 50 and 59 years old who had been exposed to COVID-19.

This rearrangement joins TRBV3-1 (or the pseudogene TRBV3-2) to TRBJ1-1, with a possible D match to TRBD1 (5 bases). The CDR3 has 15 residues. The ends were cut back, 1 base at V and 10 bases at J, with 19 bases in the middle. Germline assignment: CDR1 LGHDT and CDR2 YNNKEL (reference sequence). CDR3 protein: CASSQGQDNYFGAFF. The CDR3 DNA reads TGTGCCAGCAGCCAAGGTCAGGACAATTACTTTGGAGCTTTCTTT.

The sample holds one count of this clone. V and J are TRBV5-6 and TRBJ1-2; 8 positions agree with TRBD1. CDR3 length: 16 amino acids. Looked up from germline, CDR1 is SGHDT and CDR2 is YYEEEE. V dropped 5 bases and J dropped 1; count of bases not matched to a gene: 10. Here the CDR3 reads CASSIQGGVSNYGYTF. CDR3 DNA: TGTGCCAGCAGTATACAGGGGGGAGTAAGTAACTATGGCTACACCTTC.

This sequence joins TRBV23-1 and TRBJ1-3, with TRBD1 matching 7 bases. TRBV23-1 is sorted into the ORF group, with uncertain function. The CDR3 is 18 residues long. The V gene end was trimmed by 4 bases and the J gene end by 3 bases; junction bases not matched to a gene: 15. CDR3 DNA: TGCGCCAGCAGTCCCCAACAGGGGTCGGACCTTAGTGGAAACACCATATATTTT. This codes for CASSPQQGSDLSGNTIYF.

The gene calls are TRBV27 and TRBJ1-2; a possible D gene is TRBD1 (5 bases). This CDR3 contains 14 residues. The V end lost 3 bases, the J end lost 2 bases, and 10 bases lay between the germline ends. From germline, CDR1 is MNHEY and CDR2 SMNVEV (reference sequence). The CDR3 region has the DNA TGTGCCAGCAGTTTGGGAGGGGCCAACTATGGCTACACCTTC. It encodes CASSLGGANYGYTF.

V gene TRBV3-1 (or the pseudogene TRBV3-2) combines with J gene TRBJ2-5; perhaps TRBD2 as D (7 bases). The CDR3 is made up of 17 amino acids. From germline, CDR1 is LGHDT and CDR2 YNNKEL (reference sequence). The V and J ends lost 1 base and 5 bases respectively, with 20 bases between them. The CDR3 is CASSQVDPPRGAETQYF. The DNA for the CDR3 is TGTGCCAGCAGCCAAGTGGATCCTCCCCGGGGGGCTGAGACCCAGTACTTC.

The chain recombines TRBV18 with TRBJ1-4, with a weak D call TRBD1 (6 bases). From germline, CDR1 is KGHSH and CDR2 LQKENI. This CDR3 spans 14 amino acids. V shed 3 bases and J shed 7 bases, with 12 bases lying between them. CDR3 protein: CASSPDSWAEKLFF. CDR3 nucleotide sequence: TGTGCCAGCTCACCGGACAGTTGGGCTGAAAAACTGTTTTTT. The full variable domain, in which reference TRBV18 and TRBJ1-4 provide the parts outside the CDR3, is NAGVMQNPRHLVRRRGQEARLRCSPMKGHSHVYWYRQLPEEGLKFMVYLQKENIIDESGMPKERFSAEFPKEGPSILRIQQVVRGDSAAYFCASSPDSWAEKLFFGSGTQLSVL.

The chain carries TRBV11-1 and TRBJ2-1, with 10 bases fitting TRBD1. J gave up 7 bases and V 5 bases, and 11 bases lay outside the gene matches. The length of the CDR3 is 16 residues. Germline V gene lookup returns CDR1 SGHAT and CDR2 FQDESV (reference sequence). CDR3 in DNA: TGTGCCAGCAGCCCAACCCACTGGACAGGGGGAAATGAGCAGTTCTTC. This codes for CASSPTHWTGGNEQFF.

V gene TRBV7-2 combines with J gene TRBJ2-1; maybe TRBD1 (6 bases). V lost 2 bases and J 1 base, leaving 9 bases between the germline ends. The CDR3 is made up of 15 amino acids. CDR1 and CDR2 from the germline V gene are SGHTA and FQGNSA. CDR3 DNA sequence: TGTGCCAGCAGCTTACTCGGACAGTCCTACAATGAGCAGTTCTTC. It is translated as CASSLLGQSYNEQFF.

This clone was detected once. The rearrangement links TRBV6-1 to TRBJ1-3; D is uncertain. V was shortened by 2 bases and J by 0 bases, with 5 bases between the two germline ends. This CDR3 is 14 amino acids long. Per the germline V gene, CDR1 is MNHNS and CDR2 is SASEGT. DNA of the CDR3: TGTGCCAGCAGTGAACTGTACTCTGGAAACACCATATATTTT. Translating it yields CASSELYSGNTIYF.

The V call is TRBV6-6, the J call TRBJ2-7, with D maybe TRBD2 (6 bases). The CDR3 sequence is 17 residues long. In germline, CDR1 is MNHNY, CDR2 SVGAGI (reference sequence). V lost 5 bases to trimming and J lost 4 bases, with 24 bases between them. CDR3 DNA sequence: TGTGCCAGCAGTCCCCGGGATTTCAGCGGAGGGGTATACGAGCAGTACTTC. Encoded protein: CASSPRDFSGGVYEQYF.